This T cell receptor (beta chain) was sequenced during a study of blood T cell repertoires in COVID-19. Study-wide background: In each case, the material was cDNA or gDNA derived from T cells, B-cell-depleted T cells, or PBMCs.

Libraries were prepared by immunoSEQ multiplex PCR; TCRdb keeps only in-frame clonotypes and omits some of them. The sample has roughly 500,000 clones; 85% to 90% are singletons. Study members were between about 18 and 95 years old and lived in some 22 US regions. Recovered Cohort 3 donors showed two negative PCRs, clearance, or symptom resolution. This sequence was found in a woman aged 40 to 55 who had recovered from COVID-19. Sequenced material: PBMCs or T cells enriched from blood (not recorded which).

CDR3 sequence (DNA): TGCGCCAGCAGCCCGGGGAATCGGGAAAGGGCCTATGGCTACACCTTC. This encodes CASSPGNRERAYGYTF. The V call is TRBV5-1, the J call TRBJ1-2; D gene uncertain. The germline V gene has CDR1 SGHRS and CDR2 YFSETQ. The V and J ends lost 4 bases and 4 bases respectively, with 20 bases between them. This CDR3 contains 16 residues.